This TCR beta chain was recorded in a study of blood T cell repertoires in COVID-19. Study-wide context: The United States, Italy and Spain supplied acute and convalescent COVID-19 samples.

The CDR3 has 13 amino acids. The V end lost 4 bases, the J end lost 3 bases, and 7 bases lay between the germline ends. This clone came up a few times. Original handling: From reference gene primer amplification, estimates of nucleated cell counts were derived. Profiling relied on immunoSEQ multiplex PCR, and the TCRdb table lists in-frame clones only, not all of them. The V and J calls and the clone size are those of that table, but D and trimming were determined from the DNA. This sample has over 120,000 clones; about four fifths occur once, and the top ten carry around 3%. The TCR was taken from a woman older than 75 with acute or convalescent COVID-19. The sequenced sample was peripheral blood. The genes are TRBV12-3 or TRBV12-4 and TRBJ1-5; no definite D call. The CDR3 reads CASSWQANQPQHF. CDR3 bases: TGTGCCAGCAGTTGGCAGGCCAATCAGCCCCAGCATTTT.